The 27 T cell receptor beta chains below were found in one sample sequenced in a study of blood T cell repertoires in COVID-19 (dated by TCRdb to about 2020). The library was obtained by the immunoSEQ multiplex PCR assay. TCRdb re-hosts the immuneACCESS table, in-frame sequences only. Its copies lack some clones; in the studies checked, an unresolved V gene accounts for under half of them, and the cause for the rest is not known. The sample table records over 450,000 clones; 85% to 90% of these occur just once. 7.5% to 9.5% of the sample rests with the top ten. Material: peripheral blood. These receptors originate from a woman aged 45-65 years with COVID-19, enrolled during active disease.

This chain connects TRBV12-5 to TRBJ2-3, with D possibly TRBD2 on 5 matching bases. Germline V gives CDR1 LGHNT, CDR2 FRNRAP. The CDR3 loop spans 15 amino acids. Trimming removed 6 bases at V and 7 bases at J, with 20 bases between. In nucleotides, the CDR3 is TGTGCTAGTGGGCCAGGACTTCTTGGTGACTATACGCAGTATTTT. Encoded protein: CASGPGLLGDYTQYF.

V usage is TRBV10-2 and J usage is TRBJ2-7, with D unresolved. Germline V CDR1 and CDR2: WSHSY, SAAADI. This CDR3 is built from 14 residues. Trimming took off 6 bases at V and 0 bases at J, with 12 bases between the two ends. CDR3 loop: CASRIQRSSYEQYF. CDR3 in DNA: TGCGCCAGCAGGATACAGAGAAGCTCCTACGAGCAGTACTTC.

V gene TRBV4-2 combines with J gene TRBJ1-1; D is perhaps TRBD1 (5 bases). Germline lookup yields CDR1 LGHNA and CDR2 YNFKEQ. Trimming cost V 4 bases and J 1 base, with 16 bases left between them. This CDR3 is 16 amino acids long. The CDR3 DNA reads TGTGCCAGCAGCCGACTCGAGGGGAGGGAGAACACTGAAGCTTTCTTT. It specifies CASSRLEGRENTEAFF.

The J gene is TRBJ1-2, the V gene TRBV5-6; D is undetermined. V was trimmed by 2 bases and J by 0 bases, leaving 11 bases between them. This CDR3 is built from 15 residues. Germline values: CDR1 SGHDT, CDR2 YYEEEE. The CDR3: CASSFGSLANYGYTF. The CDR3 DNA sequence: TGTGCCAGCAGCTTTGGATCCCTAGCTAACTATGGCTACACCTTC.

The V gene is TRBV4-1, the J gene TRBJ1-4, with D perhaps TRBD1 (5 bases). Germline assignment: CDR1 MGHRA and CDR2 YSYEKL. The CDR3 has 13 amino acids. The CDR3 sequence: CPSGGCTNEKLFF. CDR3 coding DNA: TGCCCCTCCGGGGGGTGCACTAATGAAAAACTGTTTTTT.

The V and J genes are TRBV13 and TRBJ2-2; tentatively, D is TRBD1 (6 bases). V dropped 0 bases and J dropped 6 bases, with 8 bases sitting between them. The CDR3 has 14 amino acids. From germline, CDR1 is PRHDT and CDR2 FYEKMQ (reference sequence). The CDR3 reads CASSLGTGPGELFF. The CDR3 region has the DNA TGTGCCAGCAGCTTAGGCACAGGGCCCGGGGAGCTGTTTTTT.

For this clone: A read error may be the cause here, since a much bigger clone is one base away. Other DNA sequences in this specimen translate into the identical CDR3. The chain recombines TRBV5-4 with TRBJ1-1; tentatively, D is TRBD1 (5 bases). Germline V gene data show CDR1 as SGHNT and CDR2 as YYREEE (reference sequence). Between the trimmed V and J ends, which lost 1 base and 1 base, there was a span of 5 bases. The CDR3 has 13 amino acids. CDR3 DNA: TGTGCCAGCAGCTTGAGGGGGAACACTGAAGCTTTCTTT. It specifies CASSLRGNTEAFF.

The chain is built from TRBV3-1 (or the pseudogene TRBV3-2) and TRBJ2-7; 7 bases fit TRBD2. This CDR3 spans 12 amino acids. The ends lost 4 bases at V and 5 bases at J; junction bases unmatched: 2. The germline V gene encodes CDR1 LGHDT and CDR2 YNNKEL (reference sequence). This CDR3 is CASSRGRDEQYF. The CDR3 DNA reads as TGTGCCAGCAGCCGAGGGAGGGACGAGCAGTACTTC.

This clone has just a few counts. This chain joins TRBV4-1 and TRBJ1-2, with D unclear. The CDR3 is 11 residues long. Looked up from germline, CDR1 is MGHRA and CDR2 is YSYEKL. The V end lost 5 bases, the J end lost 6 bases, and 7 bases lay between the germline ends. The CDR3 spells CASSGADGYTF. In DNA, the CDR3 is TGCGCCAGCAGCGGAGCGGATGGCTACACCTTC.

V is TRBV11-2 and J is TRBJ1-2; TRBD1 matches at 9 bases. Germline V lookup: CDR1 SGHAT, CDR2 FQNNGV. The CDR3 has 15 residues. V lost 3 bases to trimming and J lost 5 bases; unmatched junction nucleotides: 7. CDR3 nucleotide sequence: TGTGCCAGCAGCTTGGTCGGGACAGGGATTTATGGCTACACCTTC. Amino acid sequence: CASSLVGTGIYGYTF.

V and J are TRBV4-2 and TRBJ2-1, with 11 bases that match TRBD2. The CDR3 has 15 residues. V dropped 4 bases and J dropped 7; count of bases not matched to a gene: 6. Germline V gives CDR1 LGHNA, CDR2 YNFKEQ. The CDR3 bases are TGTGCCAGCAGCCTTTTAGCGGGGGGGCCGAATGAGCAGTTCTTC. Translated: CASSLLAGGPNEQFF.

V usage is TRBV27 and J usage is TRBJ1-1, with 10 nucleotides matching TRBD1. Germline CDR1 MNHEY, CDR2 SMNVEV (reference sequence). Trimming removed 3 bases from V and 5 bases from J; junction bases left unmatched: 3. CDR3 length: 14 residues. The CDR3 sequence is CASSFGTGDTEAFF. The CDR3 nucleotides are TGTGCCAGCAGTTTTGGGACAGGGGATACTGAAGCTTTCTTT.

This rearrangement joins TRBV9 to TRBJ2-2; D call uncertain. The CDR3 is 14 residues long. The V end lost 1 base, the J end lost 5 bases, and 9 bases lay between the germline ends. Germline V gene lookup returns CDR1 SGDLS and CDR2 YYNGEE. The CDR3 DNA reads TGTGCCAGCAGCGTAAGTTGGAGAACCGGGGAGCTGTTTTTT. This codes for CASSVSWRTGELFF.

The CDR3 is CASSYTPWQGINEKLFF. CDR3 DNA sequence: TGTGCCAGCAGCTATACCCCGTGGCAGGGTATTAATGAAAAACTGTTTTTT. V usage is TRBV5-6 and J usage is TRBJ1-4, with D perhaps TRBD1 (5 bases). V gave up 3 bases and J gave up 4 bases, with 19 bases separating them. Germline V gives CDR1 SGHDT, CDR2 YYEEEE. CDR3 length: 17 residues.

The chain uses TRBV6-6 and TRBJ2-2; no definite D call. This CDR3 contains 12 residues. Germline CDR1 MNHNY, CDR2 SVGAGI (reference sequence). V dropped 7 bases and J dropped 4 bases, with 7 bases sitting between them. In DNA, the CDR3 is TGTGCCAGCATGTTAGTCACCGGGGAGCTGTTTTTT. Translation: CASMLVTGELFF.

CDR3 sequence reads: CASSPAGRNTEAFF. The CDR3 coding sequence is TGTGCCAGCAGCCCCGCGGGGCGAAACACTGAAGCTTTCTTT. This chain joins TRBV7-2 and TRBJ1-1; D may be TRBD1 (5 bases). The germline V and J ends were trimmed by 5 bases and 2 bases, with 12 bases remaining between them. Looked up from germline, CDR1 is SGHTA and CDR2 is FQGNSA. CDR3 length equals 14 residues.

This sequence joins TRBV6-1 and TRBJ1-5; tentatively, D is TRBD1 (6 bases). CDR1 and CDR2 (germline): MNHNS, SASEGT. The ends were cut back, 4 bases at V and 0 bases at J, with 13 bases in the middle. The CDR3 runs to 16 residues. CDR3 in amino acids: CASSGLQGYSNQPQHF. Here the CDR3 DNA reads TGTGCCAGCAGTGGGTTACAGGGCTATAGCAATCAGCCCCAGCATTTT.

This clone was detected only a few times. The chain combines TRBV19 with TRBJ1-5, with 7 bases identical to TRBD1. Per the germline V gene, CDR1 is LNHDA and CDR2 is SQIVND (reference sequence). V dropped 7 bases and J dropped 3; count of bases not matched to a gene: 3. This CDR3 comprises 13 residues. In DNA form, the CDR3 reads TGTGCCAGTAACAGGGGTTCCAATCAGCCCCAGCATTTT. This translates into CASNRGSNQPQHF.

The rearrangement uses TRBV18 and TRBJ1-1; maybe TRBD1 (5 bases). This CDR3 region has 13 residues. V was trimmed by 4 bases and J by 5 bases, leaving 11 bases between them. Germline V gene lookup returns CDR1 KGHSH and CDR2 LQKENI. CDR3 region: CASSLRDRTEAFF. CDR3 nucleotides: TGTGCCAGCTCACTCAGGGATCGGACTGAAGCTTTCTTT.

CDR3 residues: CATGTGRETQYF. The CDR3 DNA is TGTGCCACAGGGACAGGGAGGGAGACCCAGTACTTC. This chain links TRBV10-3 with TRBJ2-5; 9 positions agree with TRBD1. Germline assignment: CDR1 ENHRY and CDR2 SYGVKD. The V and J ends lost 10 bases and 5 bases, in that order; junction bases with no gene match: 5. CDR3 length equals 12 residues.

This chain uses TRBV5-6 with TRBJ1-5; no definite D call. Germline CDR1 SGHDT, CDR2 YYEEEE. The V gene lost 1 base and the J gene lost 2 bases, with 10 bases spanning the gap. The CDR3 is 15 residues long. This CDR3 reads CASSLSGYGNQPQHF. Here the CDR3 DNA reads TGTGCCAGCAGCTTGTCAGGTTATGGCAATCAGCCCCAGCATTTT.

The rearrangement links TRBV6-1 to TRBJ1-4, with D tentatively TRBD1 (5 bases). V gave up 10 bases and J gave up 5 bases, with 17 bases separating them. There are 14 residues in the CDR3. Germline CDR1 reads MNHNS; CDR2 reads SASEGT. Here the CDR3 DNA reads TGTGCCACGGACTCCAGGGCGGGAAATGAAAAACTGTTTTTT. Protein sequence: CATDSRAGNEKLFF.

The gene calls are TRBV19 and TRBJ2-7; 13 bases align to TRBD2. Germline V gene sequence: CDR1 LNHDA, CDR2 SQIVND (reference sequence). Germline trimming cut 6 bases from V and 3 bases from J; bases unmatched to any gene: 2. The CDR3 contains 14 residues. In DNA, the CDR3 is TGTGCCAGTAGCGGGACTAGCGGGGACTACGAGCAGTACTTC. This encodes CASSGTSGDYEQYF. Looking up the rest from reference TRBV19 and TRBJ2-7 gives the full variable domain: DGGITQSPKYLFRKEGQNVTLSCEQNLNHDAMYWYRQDPGQGLRLIYYSQIVNDFQKGDIAEGYSVSREKKESFPLTVTSAQKNPTAFYLCASSGTSGDYEQYFGPGTRLTVT.

The chain employs TRBV5-6 and TRBJ2-3, with 7 bases aligning to TRBD1. The CDR3 length is 15 residues. V was pared by 2 bases and J by 2 bases, with 5 bases of the junction left unmatched. Per the germline V gene, CDR1 is SGHDT and CDR2 is YYEEEE. The chain's CDR3 is CASSLPTGPTDTQYF. The CDR3 nucleotides are TGTGCCAGCAGCTTACCGACAGGGCCCACAGATACGCAGTATTTT.

The J gene is TRBJ1-2, the V gene TRBV10-2; D remains ambiguous. Trimming stripped 3 bases from V and 6 bases from J, with 11 bases between. The germline gives CDR1 WSHSY, CDR2 SAAADI. This CDR3 has 13 residues. The CDR3 loop is CASSEQSPNGYTF. For the CDR3, the DNA is TGCGCCAGCAGTGAACAGTCACCCAATGGCTACACCTTC.

The genes are TRBV27 and TRBJ2-1; TRBD1 matches at 12 bases. The germline CDR1 and CDR2 sequences are MNHEY and SMNVEV (reference sequence). The V and J ends lost 8 bases and 8 bases, in that order; junction bases with no gene match: 13. The CDR3 spans 16 residues. For the CDR3, the DNA is TGTGCCAGCTCCCGGAGGGGACAGGGGGCGGCGGATGAGCAGTTCTTC. Translating it yields CASSRRGQGAADEQFF.

This chain uses TRBV19 with TRBJ1-2, with D perhaps TRBD1 (5 bases). The CDR3 sequence is 14 residues long. Trimming removed 5 bases at V and 5 bases at J, with 15 bases between. Looked up from germline, CDR1 is LNHDA and CDR2 is SQIVND (reference sequence). CDR3 residues: CASSDSSRGYGYTF. CDR3 coding DNA: TGTGCCAGTAGTGACAGTTCTAGAGGATATGGCTACACCTTC. The full variable domain, rest sourced from reference TRBV19 and TRBJ1-2, is DGGITQSPKYLFRKEGQNVTLSCEQNLNHDAMYWYRQDPGQGLRLIYYSQIVNDFQKGDIAEGYSVSREKKESFPLTVTSAQKNPTAFYLCASSDSSRGYGYTFGSGTRLTVV.